This record looks at one T cell receptor (beta chain) sequence and its context. The antigen is undetermined. The CDR3 consists of 14 residues. Germline CDR1 is SGHVS and CDR2 is FNYEAQ. The V end lost 6 bases, the J end lost 5 bases, and 11 bases lay between the germline ends. The method was immunoSEQ multiplex PCR; TCRdb's version includes in-frame clones alone and lacks a portion of them. The sample lists around 140,000 clones, 75% to 95% occurring once. This record belongs to a study of T cell responses to AZD1222 COVID-19 vaccine. Study-level points and caveats: Clonal diversity was possibly underestimated; the donors were predominantly white British and more often female. Only a handful of individuals given AZD1222 were seropositive at baseline. Unmutated regions of variants are reportedly targeted by nearly half of spike-specific TCRs.

This chain joins TRBV7-6 and TRBJ1-6; D perhaps matches TRBD1 (5 bases). This TCR derives from an adult who received the AZD1222 COVID-19 vaccine. The sample here was peripheral blood, taken 28 days after the second AZD1222 dose. CDR3 residues: CASRAGGHNSPLHF. DNA of the CDR3: TGTGCCAGCAGGGCGGGGGGACATAATTCACCCCTCCACTTT.